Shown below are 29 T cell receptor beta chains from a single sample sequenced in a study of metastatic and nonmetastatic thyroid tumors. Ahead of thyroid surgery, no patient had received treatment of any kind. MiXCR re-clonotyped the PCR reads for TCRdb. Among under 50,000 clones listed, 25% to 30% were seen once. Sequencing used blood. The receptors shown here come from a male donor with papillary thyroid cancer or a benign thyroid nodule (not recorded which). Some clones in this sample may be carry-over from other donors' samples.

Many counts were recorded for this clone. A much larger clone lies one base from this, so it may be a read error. The CDR3 bases are TGCAGCGTGACAGGGGCCAAAAACATTCGGTACTTC. Its protein product is CSVTGAKNIRYF. The chain links TRBV29-1 to TRBJ2-4; 8 nucleotides agree with TRBD1. CDR1 is SQVTM, CDR2 ANQGSEA, per germline. The CDR3 runs 12 residues.

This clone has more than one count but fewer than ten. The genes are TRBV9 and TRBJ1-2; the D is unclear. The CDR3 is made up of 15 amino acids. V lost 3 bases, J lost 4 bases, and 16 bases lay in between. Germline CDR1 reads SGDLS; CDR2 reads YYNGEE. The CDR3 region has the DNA TGTGCCAGCAGCGACAGAGGAGACGTACCCTATGGCTACACCTTC. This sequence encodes CASSDRGDVPYGYTF.

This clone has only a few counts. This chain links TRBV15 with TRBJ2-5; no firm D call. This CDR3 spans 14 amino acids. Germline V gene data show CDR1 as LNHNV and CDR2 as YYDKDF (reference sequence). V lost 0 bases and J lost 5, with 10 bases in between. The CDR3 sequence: CATSRDPNRETQYF. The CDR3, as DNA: TGTGCCACCAGCAGAGATCCTAATAGGGAGACCCAGTACTTC.

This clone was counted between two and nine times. CDR3 in DNA: TGCAGTGCTAGAGATGCCAGGGAACCCTCCTACGAGCAGTACTTC. Protein: CSARDAREPSYEQYF. V and J are TRBV20-1 and TRBJ2-7; the D gene is possibly TRBD1 (5 bases). The V end was cut by 0 bases, the J end by 0 bases, with 12 bases between. CDR1 DFQATT and CDR2 SNEGSKA come from the germline V gene (reference sequence). CDR3 length equals 15 residues.

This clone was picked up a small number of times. CDR3 region: CASSRGTGMGNTIYF. CDR3 in DNA: TGTGCCAGCAGCCGAGGGACAGGGATGGGAAACACCATATATTTT. The V call is TRBV28, the J call TRBJ1-3, with 9 bases identical to TRBD1. Germline trimming cut 6 bases from V and 4 bases from J; bases unmatched to any gene: 7. The V gene's germline CDR1 is MDHEN and CDR2 SYDVKM. The length of the CDR3 is 15 residues.

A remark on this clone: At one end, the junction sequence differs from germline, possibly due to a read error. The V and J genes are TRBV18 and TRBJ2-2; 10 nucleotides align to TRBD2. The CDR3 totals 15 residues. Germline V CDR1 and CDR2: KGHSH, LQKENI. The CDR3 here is CANSPLTSGAGELFF. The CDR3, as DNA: TGTGCCAACTCACCACTAACTAGCGGGGCCGGGGAGCTGTTTTTT.

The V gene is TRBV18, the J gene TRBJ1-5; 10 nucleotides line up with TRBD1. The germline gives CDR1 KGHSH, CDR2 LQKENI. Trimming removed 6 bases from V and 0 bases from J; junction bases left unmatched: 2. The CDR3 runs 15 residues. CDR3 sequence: CASSTGGNSNQPQHF. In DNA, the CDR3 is TGTGCCAGCTCGACAGGGGGCAATAGCAATCAGCCCCAGCATTTT.

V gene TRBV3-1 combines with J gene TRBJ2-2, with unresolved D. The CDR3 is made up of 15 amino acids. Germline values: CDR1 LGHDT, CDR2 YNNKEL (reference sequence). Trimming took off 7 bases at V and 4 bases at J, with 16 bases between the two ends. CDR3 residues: CASTSLYGGTGELFF. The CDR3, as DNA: TGTGCCAGCACCAGCTTATATGGCGGCACCGGGGAGCTGTTTTTT.

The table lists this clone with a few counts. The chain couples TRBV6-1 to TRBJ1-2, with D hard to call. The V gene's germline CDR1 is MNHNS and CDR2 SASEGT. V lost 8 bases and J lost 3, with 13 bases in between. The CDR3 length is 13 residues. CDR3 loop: CASVVNNDYGYTF. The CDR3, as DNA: TGTGCCAGCGTCGTGAACAACGACTATGGCTACACCTTC.

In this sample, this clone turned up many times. CDR3 sequence reads: CASTRLGTDTQYF. The DNA of the CDR3 is TGTGCCAGCACCCGGTTGGGCACAGATACGCAGTATTTT. This chain joins TRBV12-3 or TRBV12-4 and TRBJ2-3; D is undetermined. Trimming stripped 7 bases from V and 1 base from J, with 9 bases between. The CDR3 spans 13 residues.

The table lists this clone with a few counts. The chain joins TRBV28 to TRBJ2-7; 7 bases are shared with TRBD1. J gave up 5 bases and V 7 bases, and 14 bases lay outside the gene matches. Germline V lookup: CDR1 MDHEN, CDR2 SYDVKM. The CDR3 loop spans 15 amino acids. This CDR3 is CASTLSTGQFDEQYF. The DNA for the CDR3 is TGTGCCAGCACCCTATCGACGGGACAGTTTGACGAGCAGTACTTC.

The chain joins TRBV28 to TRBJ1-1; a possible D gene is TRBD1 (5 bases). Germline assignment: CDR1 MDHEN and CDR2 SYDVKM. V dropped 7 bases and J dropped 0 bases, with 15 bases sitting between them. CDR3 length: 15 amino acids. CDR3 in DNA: TGTGCCAGCACGGTGGCAGGGAGGGTGAACACTGAAGCTTTCTTT. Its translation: CASTVAGRVNTEAFF. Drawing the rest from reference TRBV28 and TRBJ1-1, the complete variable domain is DVKVTQSSRYLVKRTGEKVFLECVQDMDHENMFWYRQDPGLGLRLIYFSYDVKMKEKGDIPEGYSVSREKKERFSLILESASTNQTSMYLCASTVAGRVNTEAFFGQGTRLTVV.

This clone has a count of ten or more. This chain's CDR3 is CASSSEETQYF. The CDR3 bases are TGTGCCAGCAGCTCAGAAGAGACCCAGTACTTC. This rearrangement joins TRBV7-9 to TRBJ2-5, with D unclear. CDR1 is SEHNR, CDR2 FQNEAQ, per germline (reference sequence). The V gene lost 4 bases and the J gene lost 3 bases, with 3 bases spanning the gap. CDR3 size: 11 residues.

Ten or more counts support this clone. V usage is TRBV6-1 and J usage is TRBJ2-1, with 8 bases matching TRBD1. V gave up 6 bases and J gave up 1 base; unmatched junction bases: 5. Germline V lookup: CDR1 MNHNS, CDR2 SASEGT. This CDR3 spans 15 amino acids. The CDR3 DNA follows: TGTGCCAGCAGCGAGGGGGACAGGTCCTACAATGAGCAGTTCTTC. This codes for CASSEGDRSYNEQFF.

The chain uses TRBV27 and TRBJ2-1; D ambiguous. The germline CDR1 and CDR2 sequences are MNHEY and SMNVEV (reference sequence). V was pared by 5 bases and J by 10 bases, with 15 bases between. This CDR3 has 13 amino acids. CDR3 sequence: CASSPTTLREQFF. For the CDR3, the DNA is TGTGCCAGCAGTCCGACGACCCTAAGGGAGCAGTTCTTC.

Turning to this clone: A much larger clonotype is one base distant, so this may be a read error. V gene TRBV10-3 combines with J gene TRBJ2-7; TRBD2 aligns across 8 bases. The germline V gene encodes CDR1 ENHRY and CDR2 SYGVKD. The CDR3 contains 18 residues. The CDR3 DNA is TGTGCCATCAGTGACCAGAAACCGGGAGGGCCACCGTCCTATGAGCAGTACTTC. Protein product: CAISDQKPGGPPSYEQYF.

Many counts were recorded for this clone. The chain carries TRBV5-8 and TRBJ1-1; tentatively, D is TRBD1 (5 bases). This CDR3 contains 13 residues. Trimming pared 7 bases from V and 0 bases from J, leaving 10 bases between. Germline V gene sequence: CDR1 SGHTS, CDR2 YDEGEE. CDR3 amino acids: CASRRGVNTEAFF. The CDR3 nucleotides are TGTGCCAGCCGCCGGGGGGTGAACACTGAAGCTTTCTTT.

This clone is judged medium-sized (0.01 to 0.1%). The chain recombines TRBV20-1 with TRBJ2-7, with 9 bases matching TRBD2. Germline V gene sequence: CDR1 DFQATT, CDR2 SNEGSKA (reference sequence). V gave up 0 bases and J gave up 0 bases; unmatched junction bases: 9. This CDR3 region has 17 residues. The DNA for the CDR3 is TGCAGTGCTAGAGAGAGGGGGCTAGCGGGATTCTCCTACGAGCAGTACTTC. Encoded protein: CSARERGLAGFSYEQYF.

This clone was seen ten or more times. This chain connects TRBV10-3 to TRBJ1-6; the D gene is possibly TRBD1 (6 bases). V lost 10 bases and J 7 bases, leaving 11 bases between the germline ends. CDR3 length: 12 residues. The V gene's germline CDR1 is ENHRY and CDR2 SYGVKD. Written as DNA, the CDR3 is TGTGCCACGGCGACAGGCAATTCACCCCTCCACTTT. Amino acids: CATATGNSPLHF.

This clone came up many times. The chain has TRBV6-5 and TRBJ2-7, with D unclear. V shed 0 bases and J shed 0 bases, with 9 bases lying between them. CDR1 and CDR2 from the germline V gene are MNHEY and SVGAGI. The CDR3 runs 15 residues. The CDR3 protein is CASSYSSPGSYEQYF. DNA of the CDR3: TGTGCCAGCAGTTACTCGAGTCCAGGCTCCTACGAGCAGTACTTC.

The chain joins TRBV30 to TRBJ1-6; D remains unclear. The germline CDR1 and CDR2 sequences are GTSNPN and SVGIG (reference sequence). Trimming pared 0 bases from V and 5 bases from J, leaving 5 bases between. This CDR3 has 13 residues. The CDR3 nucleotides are TGTGCCTGGAGTGTCCTAAATAATTCACCCCTCCACTTT. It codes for CAWSVLNNSPLHF.

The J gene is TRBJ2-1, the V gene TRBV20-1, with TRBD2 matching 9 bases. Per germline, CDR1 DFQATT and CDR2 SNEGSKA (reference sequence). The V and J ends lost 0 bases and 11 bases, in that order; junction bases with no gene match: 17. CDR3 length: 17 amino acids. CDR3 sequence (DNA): TGCAGTGCTAGAGATCAGGGGGGATTAGCGGGAGCCCCAAAGCAGTTCTTC. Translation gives CSARDQGGLAGAPKQFF.

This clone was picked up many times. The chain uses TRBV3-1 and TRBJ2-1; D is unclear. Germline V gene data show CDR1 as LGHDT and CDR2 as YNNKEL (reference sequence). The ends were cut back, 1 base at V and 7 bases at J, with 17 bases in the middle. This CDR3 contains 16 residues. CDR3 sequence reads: CASSQANSHPGNEQFF. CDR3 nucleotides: TGTGCCAGCAGCCAAGCTAACTCCCACCCTGGGAATGAGCAGTTCTTC.

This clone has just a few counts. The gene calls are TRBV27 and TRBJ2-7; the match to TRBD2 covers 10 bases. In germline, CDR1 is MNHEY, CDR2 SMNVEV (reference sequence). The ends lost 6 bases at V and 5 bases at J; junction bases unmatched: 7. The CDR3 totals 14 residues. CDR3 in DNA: TGTGCCAGCAGGTTAGCGGGAGGCTACGACGAGCAGTACTTC. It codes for CASRLAGGYDEQYF.

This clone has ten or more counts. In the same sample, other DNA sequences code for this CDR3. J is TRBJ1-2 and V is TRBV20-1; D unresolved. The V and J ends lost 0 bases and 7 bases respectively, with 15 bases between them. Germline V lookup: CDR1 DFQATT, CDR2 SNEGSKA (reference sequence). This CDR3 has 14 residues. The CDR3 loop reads CSAREEYNSFGYTF. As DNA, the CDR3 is TGCAGTGCTAGAGAGGAGTACAACTCATTTGGCTACACCTTC.

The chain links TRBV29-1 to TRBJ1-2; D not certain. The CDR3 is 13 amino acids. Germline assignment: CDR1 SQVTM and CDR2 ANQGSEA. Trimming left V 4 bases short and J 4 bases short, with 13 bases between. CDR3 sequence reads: CSVVYSVPYGYTF. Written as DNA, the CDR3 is TGCAGCGTTGTATACAGTGTGCCCTATGGCTACACCTTC. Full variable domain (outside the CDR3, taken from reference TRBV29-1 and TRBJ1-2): SAVISQKPSRDICQRGTSLTIQCQVDSQVTMMFWYRQQPGQSLTLIATANQGSEATYESGFVIDKFPISRPNLTFSTLTVSNMSPEDSSIYLCSVVYSVPYGYTFGSGTRLTVV.

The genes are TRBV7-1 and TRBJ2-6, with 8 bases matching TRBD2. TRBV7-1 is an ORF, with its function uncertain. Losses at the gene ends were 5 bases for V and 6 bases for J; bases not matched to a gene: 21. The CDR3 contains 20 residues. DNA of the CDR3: TGTGCCAGCAGCAGCCAAAGGGCGGGGGGAAGCCACGAGGTGGCCAACGTCCTGACTTTC. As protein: CASSSQRAGGSHEVANVLTF.

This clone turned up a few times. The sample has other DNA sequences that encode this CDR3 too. The CDR3 loop reads CASAYGPASTDTQYF. CDR3 sequence (DNA): TGTGCCAGCGCCTATGGGCCTGCTAGCACAGATACGCAGTATTTT. V gene TRBV6-4 combines with J gene TRBJ2-3; unclear D gene. This CDR3 region has 15 residues. Trimming shortened V by 8 bases and J by 0 bases, and 15 bases separated the two germline ends. CDR1 and CDR2 (germline): MRHNA, SNTAGT.

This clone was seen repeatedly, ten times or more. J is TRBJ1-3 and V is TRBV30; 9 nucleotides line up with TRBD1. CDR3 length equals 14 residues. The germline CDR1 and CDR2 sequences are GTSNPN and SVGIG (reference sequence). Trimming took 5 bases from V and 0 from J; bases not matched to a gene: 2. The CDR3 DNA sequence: TGTGCCTGGGGGACAGGGACCTCTGGAAACACCATATATTTT. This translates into CAWGTGTSGNTIYF. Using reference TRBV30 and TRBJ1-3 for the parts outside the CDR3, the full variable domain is SQTIHQWPATLVQPVGSPLSLECTVEGTSNPNLYWYRQAAGRGLQLLFYSVGIGQISSEVPQNLSASRPQDRQFILSSKKLLLSDSGFYLCAWGTGTSGNTIYFGEGSWLTVV.